Below are 9 T cell receptor beta chains sequenced from a single sample in a study of persistence of HIV-infected CD4 T cells. Cells were stimulated with CMV-infected fibroblast lysates at 10 ug/mL. Memory cells lacking CD40L and CD69 with high CD45RO were sorted. The immunoSEQ assay was version 4, run in survey mode. The table came from immunoSEQ multiplex PCR; TCRdb's copy has only in-frame clones and leaves some out. The sample yields 25,000 to 30,000 clones, roughly 78% seen once. Which antigens these TCRs recognize remains unknown. The sample consisted of CD4+ T cells sorted from PBMCs after approximately 20-hour stimulation, taken from a patient who received antiretroviral therapy. The origin of the receptors is an adult woman with HIV who was CMV-seropositive.

This clone was picked up one time. The chain is built from TRBV24-1 and TRBJ1-1; D remains ambiguous. Trimming removed 0 bases from V and 4 bases from J, with 14 bases in between. The CDR3 loop spans 16 amino acids. From germline, CDR1 is KGHDR and CDR2 SFDVKD. The CDR3 coding sequence is TGTGCCACCAGTGATTTGGACGGGAGGGATACCACTGAAGCTTTCTTT. Translation: CATSDLDGRDTTEAFF.

This clone turned up a few times. The chain joins TRBV2 to TRBJ1-5; maybe TRBD1 (5 bases). Germline CDR1 SNHLY, CDR2 FYNNEI. The CDR3 loop spans 15 amino acids. Trimming removed 6 bases from V and 4 bases from J, with 16 bases in between. The CDR3 spells CASRGGRRGNQPQHF. As DNA, the CDR3 is TGTGCCAGCAGGGGGGGACGCAGAGGTAATCAGCCCCAGCATTTT.

The chain has TRBV5-1 and TRBJ1-1; D call uncertain. With 4 bases removed from V and 1 base from J, the gap between germline ends came to 11 bases. Germline V gene data show CDR1 as SGHRS and CDR2 as YFSETQ. The CDR3 length is 14 residues. Written as DNA, the CDR3 is TGCGCCAGCAGCCGGACGTTTAAGAACACTGAAGCTTTCTTT. Protein product: CASSRTFKNTEAFF.

The chain combines TRBV2 with TRBJ1-1; weak D call: TRBD1 (6 bases). Trimming left V 9 bases short and J 4 bases short, with 15 bases between. The CDR3 is made up of 13 amino acids. The V gene's germline CDR1 is SNHLY and CDR2 FYNNEI. The CDR3: CAREGGPGTEAFF. For the CDR3, the DNA is TGTGCCAGGGAGGGGGGCCCGGGCACTGAAGCTTTCTTT.

The J gene is TRBJ2-1, the V gene TRBV5-1, with 9 bases identical to TRBD2. V dropped 4 bases and J dropped 3; count of bases not matched to a gene: 14. Germline loops: CDR1 SGHRS, CDR2 YFSETQ. The CDR3 runs 18 residues. The CDR3 region has the DNA TGCGCCAGCAGCCGGACATACCAGCGGGGGGCAAACTACAATGAGCAGTTCTTC. Protein sequence: CASSRTYQRGANYNEQFF.

The chain recombines TRBV6-1 with TRBJ2-6; tentative D call: TRBD1 (5 bases). V was shortened by 3 bases and J by 0 bases, with 9 bases between the two germline ends. Germline values: CDR1 MNHNS, CDR2 SASEGT. There are 16 residues in the CDR3. The CDR3 region is CASSELGVSGANVLTF. The DNA for the CDR3 is TGTGCCAGCAGTGAGTTAGGGGTCTCTGGGGCCAACGTCCTGACTTTC.

The chain carries TRBV9 and TRBJ1-6; TRBD1 is a possible D gene (6 bases). CDR3 length: 15 amino acids. Germline V gives CDR1 SGDLS, CDR2 YYNGEE. V shed 4 bases and J shed 6 bases, with 14 bases lying between them. CDR3 sequence (DNA): TGTGCCAGCAGCTTACAGGGAGATGGTAATTCACCCCTCCACTTT. Translation: CASSLQGDGNSPLHF.

The V gene is TRBV2, the J gene TRBJ1-5; D is possibly TRBD1 (5 bases). Trimming pared 2 bases from V and 0 bases from J, leaving 8 bases between. This CDR3 spans 15 amino acids. Germline CDR1 SNHLY, CDR2 FYNNEI. CDR3 amino acids: CASSESTVSNQPQHF. CDR3 sequence (DNA): TGTGCCAGCAGTGAATCGACAGTTAGCAATCAGCCCCAGCATTTT.

This clone was found a few times. The V and J genes are TRBV7-8 and TRBJ1-1; D may be TRBD1 (6 bases). V lost 5 bases, J lost 9 bases, and 13 bases lay in between. The CDR3 is 12 residues long. The V gene's germline CDR1 is SGHVS and CDR2 FQNEAQ. The CDR3 DNA follows: TGTGCCAGCAGCGACAGGACATCCCAAGCTTTCTTT. Encoded protein: CASSDRTSQAFF.